The T cell receptor (beta chain) described here comes from a study of shared clonotypes between healthy human individuals. This table comes from immunoSEQ multiplex PCR, and its TCRdb copy is limited to in-frame clones, with some not included. The sample consists of 2 million to 2.5 million clones, under 97% of them appearing once. In regard to this clone: The antigen remains unidentified. Other DNA sequences in the same sample also yield this CDR3.

Study conclusions and caveats: Non-shared clonotypes had lower generation probabilities than clonotypes shared by all four sorted-subset donors.

Germline CDR1 ENHRY, CDR2 SYGVKD. Trimming stripped 0 bases from V and 8 bases from J, with 7 bases between. CDR3 length: 13 amino acids. Source material: naive CD4+ T cells sorted from blood. Subset here: CD45RA+ positively selected. The chain couples TRBV10-3 to TRBJ1-4; D is unresolved. The TCR was taken from a young man in good health. CDR3 amino acids: CAISESGGEKLFF. CDR3 DNA: TGTGCCATCAGTGAGTCAGGTGGGGAAAAACTGTTTTTT.